This TCR beta chain is from a study of T cell clones after liver transplantation. Germline lookup yields CDR1 SGHDN and CDR2 FVKESK. V was pared by 2 bases and J by 11 bases, with 22 bases between. The CDR3 extends over 16 amino acids. Sequencing used immunoSEQ multiplex PCR; TCRdb keeps in-frame clones, though not all of them. This sample has more than 95,000 clones, with over 75% found just once. The V gene is TRBV14, the J gene TRBJ2-1, with no clear D. The specimen comprised CD4+ T cells from blood, sampled 12 months after liver transplant. The TCR sequence derives from a human patient who received a liver transplant. These T cells may partly come from the graft donor. CDR3 amino acids: CASSQRVDSFTGKQFF. In DNA form, the CDR3 reads TGTGCCAGCAGCCAAAGGGTCGACTCTTTTACGGGCAAGCAGTTCTTC.